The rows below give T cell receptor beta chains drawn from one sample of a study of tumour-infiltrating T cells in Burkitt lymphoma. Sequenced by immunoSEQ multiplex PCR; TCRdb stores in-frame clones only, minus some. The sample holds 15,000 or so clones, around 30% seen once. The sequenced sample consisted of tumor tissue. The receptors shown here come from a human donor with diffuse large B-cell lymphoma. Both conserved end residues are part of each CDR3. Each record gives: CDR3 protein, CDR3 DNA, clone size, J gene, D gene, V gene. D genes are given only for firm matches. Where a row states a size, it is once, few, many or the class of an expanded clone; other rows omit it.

CASSYGRAGGTDTQYF | TGTGCCAGCAGTTACGGTCGAGCGGGGGGCACAGATACGCAGTATTTT | few | TRBJ2-3 | TRBD2 | TRBV6-5
CASSLAGERAGAFF | TGTGCCAGCAGCTTAGCGGGGGAGAGGGCTGGAGCTTTCTTT | few | TRBJ1-1 | . | TRBV7-8
CASSYSRGVGGELFF | TGTGCCAGCAGTTACTCGAGGGGGGTAGGCGGGGAGCTGTTTTTT | few | TRBJ2-2 | . | TRBV6-5
CASSQDKRLAVGGETQYF | TGTGCCAGCAGCCAAGATAAAAGACTAGCGGTAGGAGGGGAGACCCAGTACTTC | . | TRBJ2-5 | TRBD2 | TRBV14
CASSSLDTQYF | TGTGCCAGCAGTTCTCTGGATACGCAGTATTTT | few | TRBJ2-3 | . | TRBV6-5
CASSLTSGSTGELFF | TGCGCCAGCAGCTTGACTAGCGGGAGCACCGGGGAGCTGTTTTTT | . | TRBJ2-2 | TRBD2 | TRBV5-1
CASSLRSLSYEQYF | TGTGCCAGCAGCTTGAGAAGTCTCTCCTACGAGCAGTACTTC | . | TRBJ2-7 | . | TRBV5-6
CATSRTSGTGNTEAFF | TGTGCCACCAGCAGAACCTCGGGGACAGGGAACACTGAAGCTTTCTTT | few | TRBJ1-1 | TRBD1 | TRBV15
CAWSDWTEDSYEQYF | TGTGCCTGGAGTGACTGGACAGAAGACTCCTACGAGCAGTACTTC | few | TRBJ2-7 | . | TRBV30
CASIRVYGDTQYF | TGTGCCAGCATTCGGGTCTACGGAGATACGCAGTATTTT | . | TRBJ2-3 | . | TRBV27
CASSVGRYQETQYF | TGTGCCAGCAGCGTAGGGAGGTACCAAGAGACCCAGTACTTC | . | TRBJ2-5 | . | TRBV9
CASSLHQVAEQYF | TGTGCCAGCAGTCTCCACCAGGTCGCCGAGCAGTACTTC | . | TRBJ2-7 | . | TRBV27
CASSAGDTGQPQHF | TGTGCCAGCAGCGCGGGGGATACAGGTCAGCCCCAGCATTTT | medium-sized | TRBJ1-5 | . | TRBV9
CASRSTTGEKLFF | TGTGCCAGCAGGTCTACCACTGGGGAAAAACTGTTTTTT | few | TRBJ1-4 | . | TRBV6-5
CASRGLAGSNEQFF | TGTGCCAGCAGGGGACTAGCGGGGTCCAATGAGCAGTTCTTC | . | TRBJ2-1 | TRBD2 | TRBV6-5
CAWALDSNQPQHF | TGTGCCTGGGCACTGGATAGCAATCAGCCCCAGCATTTT | few | TRBJ1-5 | . | TRBV30
CASSAPRDRLQETQYF | TGTGCCAGCAGCGCACCAAGGGACAGGCTCCAAGAGACCCAGTACTTC | . | TRBJ2-5 | TRBD1 | TRBV7-2
CAISDPTSRGPQDTQYF | TGTGCCATCAGTGACCCGACTAGCAGAGGGCCACAGGATACGCAGTATTTT | . | TRBJ2-3 | TRBD2 | TRBV10-3
CASTDNNQPQHF | TGTGCCAGTACGGACAACAATCAGCCCCAGCATTTT | few | TRBJ1-5 | . | TRBV19
CASSIRGGQRPDTQYF | TGTGCCAGCAGCATCAGGGGGGGACAAAGGCCAGATACGCAGTATTTT | . | TRBJ2-3 | . | TRBV9
CASSGPSEQYF | TGTGCCAGCAGTGGTCCGAGCGAGCAGTACTTC | medium-sized | TRBJ2-7 | . | TRBV6-5
CASSQDNQETQYF | TGCGCCAGCAGCCAAGATAACCAAGAGACCCAGTACTTC | . | TRBJ2-5 | . | TRBV4-1
CSVEQYGSQYF | TGCAGCGTTGAACAATATGGATCGCAGTACTTC | . | TRBJ2-7 | . | TRBV29-1
CASSFPQGAMVEQFF | TGTGCCAGCAGTTTCCCACAGGGGGCTATGGTTGAGCAGTTCTTC | once | TRBJ2-1 | TRBD1 | TRBV28
CASSLEAGFGYGYTF | TGCGCCAGCAGCTTGGAGGCAGGTTTTGGGTATGGCTACACCTTC | few | TRBJ1-2 | . | TRBV5-1
CASKYTTYTGELFF | TGTGCCAGCAAGTACACAACCTACACCGGGGAGCTGTTTTTT | few | TRBJ2-2 | . | TRBV6-5
CATSREGASSYEQYF | TGTGCCACCAGCAGAGAAGGGGCGAGTTCCTACGAGCAGTACTTC | few | TRBJ2-7 | . | TRBV15
CASSLGAGGNWEQYF | TGTGCCAGCAGCCTTGGGGCAGGGGGAAATTGGGAGCAGTACTTC | few | TRBJ2-7 | TRBD1 | TRBV9
CATGPGPNEQYF | TGTGCCACTGGACCAGGGCCCAACGAGCAGTACTTC | . | TRBJ2-7 | . | TRBV10-3
CASSLEPSGPSNTGELFF | TGCGCCAGCAGCTTGGAACCTAGCGGTCCGTCGAACACCGGGGAGCTGTTTTTT | once | TRBJ2-2 | TRBD2 | TRBV5-1
CASSLPGLAGGPHEQYF | TGTGCCAGCAGTTTACCAGGACTAGCGGGAGGCCCCCACGAGCAGTACTTC | . | TRBJ2-7 | TRBD2 | TRBV27
CASSFSPTGGGSGANVLTF | TGCGCCAGCAGCTTTTCCCCTACAGGGGGTGGCTCTGGGGCCAACGTCCTGACTTTC | . | TRBJ2-6 | TRBD1 | TRBV5-1
CASSEGTRGGYEQFF | TGTGCCAGCAGTGAAGGGACCAGAGGGGGGTATGAGCAGTTCTTC | few | TRBJ2-1 | . | TRBV2
CASSASKSTDTQYF | TGCGCCAGCAGTGCAAGCAAAAGCACAGATACGCAGTATTTT | few | TRBJ2-3 | . | TRBV10-1
CASSNGRANTGELFF | TGTGCCAGTAGTAACGGGAGGGCGAACACCGGGGAGCTGTTTTTT | . | TRBJ2-2 | TRBD2 | TRBV19
CASSEQGLSGANVLTF | TGTGCCAGCAGTGAGCAGGGCCTCTCTGGGGCCAACGTCCTGACTTTC | . | TRBJ2-6 | . | TRBV25-1